A single T cell receptor (beta chain) is shown here with its context. Cells designated naive CD8 were CD45RO-negative and were positively selected for CCR7, with terminally differentiated effector memory CD45RA+ cells excluded. The data belong to a study of shared clonotypes between healthy human individuals. The data were produced by immunoSEQ multiplex PCR, yet TCRdb's version contains in-frame clones alone and is incomplete. The sample lists around 2.1 million clones; 85% to 95% were seen once. This clonotype was sampled from a young man in good health. Some clones in this sample may be carry-over from other donors' samples. Sample: naive CD8+ T cells from PBMCs.

The CDR3 spells CATNRDRSYEQYF. DNA of the CDR3: TGTGCCACCAATAGGGACAGATCCTACGAGCAGTACTTC. The chain is built from TRBV5-4 and TRBJ2-7; 7 bases align to TRBD1. Trimming took 9 bases from V and 1 from J; bases not matched to a gene: 7. CDR3 length: 13 amino acids. The germline V gene has CDR1 SGHNT and CDR2 YYREEE (reference sequence).